The T cell receptor (beta chain) under discussion was sequenced for a study of blood T cell repertoires in COVID-19. Study-wide background: There were acute and convalescent COVID-19 samples, and they came from the United States, Italy and Spain.

There are 13 residues in the CDR3. V was trimmed by 4 bases and J by 2 bases, leaving 9 bases between them. Germline CDR1 SGHNT, CDR2 YENEEA. Clones were read by immunoSEQ multiplex PCR, and TCRdb kept only the in-frame ones, dropping some. The sample records 200,000 to 300,000 clones, roughly 80% being singletons. The chain carries TRBV11-3 and TRBJ2-7; weak D call: TRBD2 (6 bases). The sequence derives from an elderly woman with COVID-19, enrolled during active disease. The sample taken for sequencing was peripheral blood. The CDR3 loop is CASSSGGAYEQYF. CDR3 nucleotide sequence: TGTGCCAGCAGCTCCGGAGGGGCCTACGAGCAGTACTTC.